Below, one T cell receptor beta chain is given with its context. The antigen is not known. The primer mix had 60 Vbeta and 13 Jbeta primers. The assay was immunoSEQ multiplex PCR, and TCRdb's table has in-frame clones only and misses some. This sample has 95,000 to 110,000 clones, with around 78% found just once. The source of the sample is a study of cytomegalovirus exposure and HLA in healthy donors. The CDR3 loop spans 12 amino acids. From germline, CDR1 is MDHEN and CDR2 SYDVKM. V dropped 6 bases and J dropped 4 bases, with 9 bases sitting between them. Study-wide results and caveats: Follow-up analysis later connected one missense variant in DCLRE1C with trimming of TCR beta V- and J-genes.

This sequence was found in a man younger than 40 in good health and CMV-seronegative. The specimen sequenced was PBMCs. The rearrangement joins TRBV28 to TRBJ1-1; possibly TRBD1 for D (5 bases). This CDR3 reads CASRSGFTEAFF. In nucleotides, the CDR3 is TGTGCCAGCAGATCAGGGTTCACTGAAGCTTTCTTT.